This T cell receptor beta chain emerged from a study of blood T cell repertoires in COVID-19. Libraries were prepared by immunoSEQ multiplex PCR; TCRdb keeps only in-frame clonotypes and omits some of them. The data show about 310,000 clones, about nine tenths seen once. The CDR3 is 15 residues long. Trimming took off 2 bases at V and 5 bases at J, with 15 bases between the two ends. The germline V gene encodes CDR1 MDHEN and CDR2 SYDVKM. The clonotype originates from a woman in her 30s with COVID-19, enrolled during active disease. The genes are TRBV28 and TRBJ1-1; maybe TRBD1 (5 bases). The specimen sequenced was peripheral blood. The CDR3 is CASSLEAGGRTEAFF. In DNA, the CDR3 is TGTGCCAGCAGTTTAGAGGCGGGGGGACGAACTGAAGCTTTCTTT.